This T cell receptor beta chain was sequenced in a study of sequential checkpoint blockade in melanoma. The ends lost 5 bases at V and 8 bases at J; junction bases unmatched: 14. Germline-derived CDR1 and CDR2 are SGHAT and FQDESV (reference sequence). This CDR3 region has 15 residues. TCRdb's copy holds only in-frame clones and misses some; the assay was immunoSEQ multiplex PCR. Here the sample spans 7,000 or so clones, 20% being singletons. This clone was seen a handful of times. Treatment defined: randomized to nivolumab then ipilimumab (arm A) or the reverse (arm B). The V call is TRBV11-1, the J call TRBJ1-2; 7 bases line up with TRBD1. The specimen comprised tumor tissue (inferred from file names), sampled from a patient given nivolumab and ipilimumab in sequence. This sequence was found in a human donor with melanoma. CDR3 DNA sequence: TGTGCCAGCAGCGAAACCCTTGGGACAGCTGGCGGCTACACCTTC. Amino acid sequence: CASSETLGTAGGYTF.